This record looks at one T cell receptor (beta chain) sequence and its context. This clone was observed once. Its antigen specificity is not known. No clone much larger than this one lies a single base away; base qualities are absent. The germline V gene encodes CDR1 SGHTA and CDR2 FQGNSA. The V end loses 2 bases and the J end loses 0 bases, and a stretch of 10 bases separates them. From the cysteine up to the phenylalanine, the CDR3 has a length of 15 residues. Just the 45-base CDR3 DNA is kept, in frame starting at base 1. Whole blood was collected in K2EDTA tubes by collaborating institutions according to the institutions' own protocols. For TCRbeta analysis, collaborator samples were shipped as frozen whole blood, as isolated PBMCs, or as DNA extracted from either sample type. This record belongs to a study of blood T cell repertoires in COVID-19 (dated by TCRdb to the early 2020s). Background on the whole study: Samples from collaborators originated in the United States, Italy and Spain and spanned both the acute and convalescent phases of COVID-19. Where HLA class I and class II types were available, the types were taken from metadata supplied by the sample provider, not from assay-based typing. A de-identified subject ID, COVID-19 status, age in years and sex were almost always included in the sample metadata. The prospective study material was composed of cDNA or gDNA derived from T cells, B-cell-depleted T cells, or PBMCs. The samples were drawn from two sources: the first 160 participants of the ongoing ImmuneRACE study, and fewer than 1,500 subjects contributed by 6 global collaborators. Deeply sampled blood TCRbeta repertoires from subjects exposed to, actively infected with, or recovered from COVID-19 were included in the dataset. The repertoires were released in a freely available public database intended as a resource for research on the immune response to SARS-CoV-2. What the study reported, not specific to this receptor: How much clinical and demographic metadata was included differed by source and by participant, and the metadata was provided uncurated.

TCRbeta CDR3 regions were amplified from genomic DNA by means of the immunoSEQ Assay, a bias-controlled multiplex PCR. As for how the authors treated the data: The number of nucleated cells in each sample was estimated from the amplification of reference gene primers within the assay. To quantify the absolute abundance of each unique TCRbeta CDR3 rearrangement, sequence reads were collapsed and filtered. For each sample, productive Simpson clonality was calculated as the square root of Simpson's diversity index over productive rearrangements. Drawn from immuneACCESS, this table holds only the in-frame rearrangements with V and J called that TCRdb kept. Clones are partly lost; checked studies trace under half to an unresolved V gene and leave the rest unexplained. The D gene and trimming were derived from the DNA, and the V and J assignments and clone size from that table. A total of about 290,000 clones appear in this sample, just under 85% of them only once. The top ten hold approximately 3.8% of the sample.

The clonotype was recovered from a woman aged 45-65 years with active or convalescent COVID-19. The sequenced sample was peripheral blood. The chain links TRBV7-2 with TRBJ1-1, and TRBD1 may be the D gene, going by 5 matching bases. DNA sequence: TGTGCCAGCAGCTTAAGACAGATCATGAACACTGAAGCTTTCTTT. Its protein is CASSLRQIMNTEAFF.